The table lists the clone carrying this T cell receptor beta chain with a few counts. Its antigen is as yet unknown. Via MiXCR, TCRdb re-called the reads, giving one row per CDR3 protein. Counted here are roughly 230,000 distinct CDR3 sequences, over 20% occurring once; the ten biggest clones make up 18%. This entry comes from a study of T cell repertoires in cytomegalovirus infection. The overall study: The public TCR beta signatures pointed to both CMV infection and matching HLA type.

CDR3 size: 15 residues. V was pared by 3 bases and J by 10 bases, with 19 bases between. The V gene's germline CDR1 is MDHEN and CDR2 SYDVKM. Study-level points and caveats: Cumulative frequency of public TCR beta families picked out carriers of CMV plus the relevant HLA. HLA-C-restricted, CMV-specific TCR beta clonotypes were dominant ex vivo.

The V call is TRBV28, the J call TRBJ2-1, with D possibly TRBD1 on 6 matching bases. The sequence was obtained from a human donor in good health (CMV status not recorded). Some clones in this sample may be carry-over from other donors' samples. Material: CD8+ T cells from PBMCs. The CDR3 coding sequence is TGTGCCAGCAGTTTGGTTACGCAGGGGACGGAAGAGCAGTTCTTC. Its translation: CASSLVTQGTEEQFF.